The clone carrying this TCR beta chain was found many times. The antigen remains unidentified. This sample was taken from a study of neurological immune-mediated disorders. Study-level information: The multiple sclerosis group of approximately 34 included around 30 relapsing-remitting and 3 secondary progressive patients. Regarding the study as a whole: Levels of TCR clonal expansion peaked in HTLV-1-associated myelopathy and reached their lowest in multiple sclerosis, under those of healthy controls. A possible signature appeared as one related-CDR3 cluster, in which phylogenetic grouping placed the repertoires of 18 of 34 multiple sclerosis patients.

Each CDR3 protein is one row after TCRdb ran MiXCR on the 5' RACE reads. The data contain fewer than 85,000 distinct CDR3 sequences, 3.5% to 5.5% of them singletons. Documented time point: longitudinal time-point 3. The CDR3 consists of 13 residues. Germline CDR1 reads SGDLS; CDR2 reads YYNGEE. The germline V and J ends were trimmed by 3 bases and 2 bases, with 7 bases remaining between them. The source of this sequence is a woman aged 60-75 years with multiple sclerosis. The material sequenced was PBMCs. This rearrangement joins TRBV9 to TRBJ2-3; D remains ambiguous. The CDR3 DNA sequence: TGTGCCAGCAGCGGACGTCTCACAGATACGCAGTATTTT. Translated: CASSGRLTDTQYF.